Sequencing of this T cell receptor beta chain was carried out in a study of T cells in Graves' hyperthyroidism and ophthalmopathy. Uncontrolled infection, other autoimmune disease, pregnancy or lactation led to exclusion. Used for diagnoses were clinical symptoms, serum thyroxine and TRAb, thyroid ultrasound and orbital computed tomography. The V end lost 7 bases, the J end lost 7 bases, and 25 bases lay between the germline ends. The germline V gene has CDR1 SQVTM and CDR2 ANQGSEA. The CDR3 totals 15 residues. Amplification of TCR beta CDR3 regions used RNA as the template. A first-round RT-PCR of the TCR CDR3 used the HTBI primer set. TCRdb reanalysed the multiplex PCR reads using MiXCR and keeps one entry per CDR3 protein. Of 530,000 or so distinct CDR3 sequences in the sample, approximately 17% were seen once.

Specimen: blood. This TCR was recovered from a woman aged 18-29 years with Graves' ophthalmopathy. The rearrangement links TRBV29-1 to TRBJ1-1; tentatively, D is TRBD1 (6 bases). The CDR3 loop is CSDVGTGTWGGEAFF. CDR3 DNA: TGCAGCGATGTGGGTACCGGGACATGGGGAGGTGAAGCTTTCTTT.